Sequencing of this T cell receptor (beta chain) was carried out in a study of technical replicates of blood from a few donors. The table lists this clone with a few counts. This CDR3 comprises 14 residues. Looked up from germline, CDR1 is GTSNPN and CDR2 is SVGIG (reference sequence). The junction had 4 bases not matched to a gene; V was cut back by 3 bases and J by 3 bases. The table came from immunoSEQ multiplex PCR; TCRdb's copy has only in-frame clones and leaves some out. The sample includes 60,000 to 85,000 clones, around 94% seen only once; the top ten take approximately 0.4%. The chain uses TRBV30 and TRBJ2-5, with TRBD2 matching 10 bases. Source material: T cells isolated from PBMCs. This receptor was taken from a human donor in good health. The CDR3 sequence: CAWSPGLAEETQYF. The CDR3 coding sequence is TGTGCCTGGAGCCCCGGACTAGCGGAAGAGACCCAGTACTTC.